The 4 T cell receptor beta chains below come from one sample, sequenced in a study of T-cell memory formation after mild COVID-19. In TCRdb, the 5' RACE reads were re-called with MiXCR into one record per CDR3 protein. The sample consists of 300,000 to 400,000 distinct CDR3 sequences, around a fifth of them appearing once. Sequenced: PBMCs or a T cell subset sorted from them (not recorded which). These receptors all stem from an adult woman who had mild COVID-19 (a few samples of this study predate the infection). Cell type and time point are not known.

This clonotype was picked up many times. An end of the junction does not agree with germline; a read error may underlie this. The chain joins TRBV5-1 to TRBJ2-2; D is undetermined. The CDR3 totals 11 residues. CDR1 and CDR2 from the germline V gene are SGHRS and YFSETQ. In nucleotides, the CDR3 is TGTGCCAGCAGCTTTTCCGGGGAGCTGTTTTTT. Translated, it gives CASSFSGELFF.

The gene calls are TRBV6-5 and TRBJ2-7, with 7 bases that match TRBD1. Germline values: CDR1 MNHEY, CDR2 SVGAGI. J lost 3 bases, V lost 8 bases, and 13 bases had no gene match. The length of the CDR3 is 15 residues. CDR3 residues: CASARPRQGIYEQYF. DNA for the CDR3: TGTGCCAGCGCCCGCCCGAGACAGGGAATCTACGAGCAGTACTTC.

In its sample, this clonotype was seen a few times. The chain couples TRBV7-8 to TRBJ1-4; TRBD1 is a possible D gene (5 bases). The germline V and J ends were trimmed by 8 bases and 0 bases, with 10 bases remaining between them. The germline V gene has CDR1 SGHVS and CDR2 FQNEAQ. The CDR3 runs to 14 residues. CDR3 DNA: TGTGCCAGCGCTCCGGGGCCAACTAATGAAAAACTGTTTTTT. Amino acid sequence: CASAPGPTNEKLFF.

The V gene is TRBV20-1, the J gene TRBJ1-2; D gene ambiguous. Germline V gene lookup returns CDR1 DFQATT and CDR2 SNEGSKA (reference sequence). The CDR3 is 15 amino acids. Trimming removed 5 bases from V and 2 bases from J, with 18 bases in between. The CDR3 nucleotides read TGCAGTGCTCGACACCACCTTAAGACGAACTATGGCTACACCTTC. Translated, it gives CSARHHLKTNYGYTF.